The clone carrying this T cell receptor (beta chain) occurred a few times. Trimming pared 6 bases from V and 5 bases from J, leaving 20 bases between. The germline V gene encodes CDR1 SQVTM and CDR2 ANQGSEA. This CDR3 spans 15 amino acids. TCRdb re-called the RT-PCR reads through MiXCR, storing one row per CDR3 protein. The table records about 680,000 distinct CDR3 sequences, 12% to 15% of them present only once. The sequence came from a female donor in good health, serving as a healthy control. The specimen was memory CD4+ T cells from blood. V gene TRBV29-1 combines with J gene TRBJ2-1, with D uncertain. The chain's CDR3 is CSVPSKKSVDNEQFF. The CDR3 DNA reads as TGCAGCGTCCCCAGTAAGAAGTCTGTGGACAATGAGCAGTTCTTC.